The subject of this entry is one TCR beta chain. The record originates from a study of blood T cell repertoires in COVID-19. Overall study context: T cells, B-cell-depleted T cells, or PBMCs supplied cDNA or gDNA.

This CDR3 has 16 residues. The germline CDR1 and CDR2 sequences are SGHDT and YYEEEE. After removal of 4 bases from V and 2 bases from J, the junction contained 8 bases not matched to a gene. In the study's own analysis: Estimated nucleated cell counts came from reference gene primer amplification. Clones were sequenced by immunoSEQ multiplex PCR, and TCRdb holds only the in-frame ones, with some missing. The V and J calls and clone size were taken over from that table, and D and trimming were inferred from the DNA. The table has about 210,000 clones, roughly 87% seen once. Cohort placement rested on clinical history that participants reported themselves.

The sequencing input was PBMCs or T cells enriched from blood (not recorded which). This sequence joins TRBV5-6 and TRBJ2-2; 7 bases line up with TRBD1. The sequence was obtained from a man between 18 and 35 years old with acute COVID-19. This CDR3 is CASSLRAGGNTGELFF. Here the CDR3 DNA reads TGTGCCAGCAGCCTTCGGGCAGGGGGAAACACCGGGGAGCTGTTTTTT.